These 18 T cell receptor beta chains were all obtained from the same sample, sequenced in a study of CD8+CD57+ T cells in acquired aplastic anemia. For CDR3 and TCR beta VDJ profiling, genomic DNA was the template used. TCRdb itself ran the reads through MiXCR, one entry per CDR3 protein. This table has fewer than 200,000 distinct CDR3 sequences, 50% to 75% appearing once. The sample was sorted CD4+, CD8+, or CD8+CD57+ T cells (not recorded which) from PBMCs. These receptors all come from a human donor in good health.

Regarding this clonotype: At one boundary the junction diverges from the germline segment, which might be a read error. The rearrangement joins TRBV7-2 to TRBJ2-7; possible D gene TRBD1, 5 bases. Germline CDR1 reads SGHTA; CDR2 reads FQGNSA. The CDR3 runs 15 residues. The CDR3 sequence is CASSLGVGPLYEQYF. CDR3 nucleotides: TGCGCCAGCAGCTTGGGTGTGGGGCCCTTATACGAGCAGTACTTC.

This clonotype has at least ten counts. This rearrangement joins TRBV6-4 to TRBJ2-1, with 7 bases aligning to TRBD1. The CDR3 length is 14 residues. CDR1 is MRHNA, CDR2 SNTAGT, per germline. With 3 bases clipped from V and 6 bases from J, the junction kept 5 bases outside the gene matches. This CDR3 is CASSEGAGGNEQFF. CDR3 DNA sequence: TGTGCCAGCAGTGAAGGGGCAGGGGGCAATGAGCAGTTCTTC.

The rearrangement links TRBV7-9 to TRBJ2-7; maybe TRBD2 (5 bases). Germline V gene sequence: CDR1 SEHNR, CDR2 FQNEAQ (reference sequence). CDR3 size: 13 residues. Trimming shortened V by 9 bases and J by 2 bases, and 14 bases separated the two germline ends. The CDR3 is CASRSAGAYEQYF. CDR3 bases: TGTGCCAGTAGGAGCGCCGGGGCCTACGAGCAGTACTTC.

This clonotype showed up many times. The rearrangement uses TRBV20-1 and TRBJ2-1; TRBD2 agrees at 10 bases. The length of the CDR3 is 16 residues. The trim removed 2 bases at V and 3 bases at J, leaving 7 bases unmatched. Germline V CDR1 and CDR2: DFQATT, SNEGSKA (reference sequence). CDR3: CSARHPLAGDYNEQFF. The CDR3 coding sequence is TGCAGTGCTAGACACCCGCTAGCGGGGGACTACAATGAGCAGTTCTTC.

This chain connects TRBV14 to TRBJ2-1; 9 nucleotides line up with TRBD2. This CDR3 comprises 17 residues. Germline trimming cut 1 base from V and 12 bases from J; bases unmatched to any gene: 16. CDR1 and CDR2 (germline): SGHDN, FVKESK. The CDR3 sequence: CASSQARLGGRGYGQFF. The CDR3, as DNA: TGTGCCAGCAGCCAAGCACGACTTGGCGGGAGGGGATATGGGCAGTTCTTC. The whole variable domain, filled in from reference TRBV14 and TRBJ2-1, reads EAGVTQFPSHSVIEKGQTVTLRCDPISGHDNLYWYRRVMGKEIKFLLHFVKESKQDESGMPNNRFLAERTGGTYSTLKVQPAELEDSGVYFCASSQARLGGRGYGQFFGPGTRLTVL.

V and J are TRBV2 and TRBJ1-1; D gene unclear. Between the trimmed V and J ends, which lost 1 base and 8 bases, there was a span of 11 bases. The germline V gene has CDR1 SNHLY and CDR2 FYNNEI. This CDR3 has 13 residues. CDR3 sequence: CASSEVGFDEAFF. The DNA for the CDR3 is TGTGCCAGCAGTGAAGTCGGGTTTGACGAAGCTTTCTTT.

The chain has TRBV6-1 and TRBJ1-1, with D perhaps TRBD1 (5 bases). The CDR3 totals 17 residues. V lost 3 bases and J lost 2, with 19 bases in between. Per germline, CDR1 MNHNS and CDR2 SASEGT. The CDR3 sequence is CASSDRLAGGENTEAFF. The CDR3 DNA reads TGTGCCAGCAGTGACAGACTAGCGGGAGGGGAAAACACTGAAGCTTTCTTT.

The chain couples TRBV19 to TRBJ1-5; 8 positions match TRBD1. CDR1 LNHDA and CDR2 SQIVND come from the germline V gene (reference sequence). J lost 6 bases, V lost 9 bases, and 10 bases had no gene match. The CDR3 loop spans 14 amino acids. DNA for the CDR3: TGTGCCAGCGAGCTACAGGGGGGGGGTCAGCCCCAGCATTTT. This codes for CASELQGGGQPQHF. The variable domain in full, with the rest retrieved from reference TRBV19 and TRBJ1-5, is DGGITQSPKYLFRKEGQNVTLSCEQNLNHDAMYWYRQDPGQGLRLIYYSQIVNDFQKGDIAEGYSVSREKKESFPLTVTSAQKNPTAFYLCASELQGGGQPQHFGDGTRLSIL.

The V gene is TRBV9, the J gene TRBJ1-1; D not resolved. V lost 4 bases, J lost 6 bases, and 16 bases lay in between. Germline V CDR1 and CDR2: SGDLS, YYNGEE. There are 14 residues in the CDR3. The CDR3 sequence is CASSLRALGAEAFF. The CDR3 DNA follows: TGTGCCAGCAGCTTACGGGCCCTTGGCGCTGAAGCTTTCTTT.

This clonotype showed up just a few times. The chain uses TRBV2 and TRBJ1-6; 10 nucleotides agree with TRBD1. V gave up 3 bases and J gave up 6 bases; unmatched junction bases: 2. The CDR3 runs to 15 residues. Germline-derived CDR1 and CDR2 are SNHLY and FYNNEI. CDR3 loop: CASSEGDRGNSPLHF. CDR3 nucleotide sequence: TGTGCCAGCAGTGAGGGGGACAGGGGTAATTCACCCCTCCACTTT.

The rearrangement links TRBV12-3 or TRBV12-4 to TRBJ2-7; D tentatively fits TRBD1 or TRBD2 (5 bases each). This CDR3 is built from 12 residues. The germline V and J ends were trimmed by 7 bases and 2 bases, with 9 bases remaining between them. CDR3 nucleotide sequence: TGTGCCAGCACGGTGGGGGCCTACGAGCAGTACTTC. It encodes CASTVGAYEQYF.

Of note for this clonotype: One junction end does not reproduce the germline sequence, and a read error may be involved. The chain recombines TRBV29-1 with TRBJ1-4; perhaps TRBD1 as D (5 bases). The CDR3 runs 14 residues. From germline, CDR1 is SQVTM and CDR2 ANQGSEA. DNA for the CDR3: TGCAGCCAAGGGTCCTCAGGGAATAATGAAAAACTGCTTTTT. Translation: CSQGSSGNNEKLLF.

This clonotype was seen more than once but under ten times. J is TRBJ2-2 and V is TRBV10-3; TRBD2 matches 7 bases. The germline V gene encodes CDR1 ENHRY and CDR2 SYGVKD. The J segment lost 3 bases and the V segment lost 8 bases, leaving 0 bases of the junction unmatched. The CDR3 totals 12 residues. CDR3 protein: CAIGRDTGELFF. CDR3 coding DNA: TGTGCCATCGGGAGGGACACCGGGGAGCTGTTTTTT.

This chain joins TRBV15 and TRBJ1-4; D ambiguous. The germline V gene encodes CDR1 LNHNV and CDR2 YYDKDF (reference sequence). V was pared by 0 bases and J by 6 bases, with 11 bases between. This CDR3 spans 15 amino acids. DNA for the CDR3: TGTGCCACCAGCAGAGATAGGACGGGAGATGAAAAACTGTTTTTT. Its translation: CATSRDRTGDEKLFF.

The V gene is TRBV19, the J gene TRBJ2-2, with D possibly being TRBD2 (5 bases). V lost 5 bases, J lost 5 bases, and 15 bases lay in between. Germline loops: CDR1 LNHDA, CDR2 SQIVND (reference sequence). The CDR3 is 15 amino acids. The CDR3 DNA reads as TGTGCCAGTAGTCCCCGGGGATTCCAGACCGGGGAGCTGTTTTTT. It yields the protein CASSPRGFQTGELFF.

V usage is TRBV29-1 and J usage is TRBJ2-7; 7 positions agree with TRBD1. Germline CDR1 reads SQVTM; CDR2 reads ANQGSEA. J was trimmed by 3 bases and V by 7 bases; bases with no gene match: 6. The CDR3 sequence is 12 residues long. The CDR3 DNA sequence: TGCAGCGCCTCGGGACAGCGCTACGAGCAGTACTTC. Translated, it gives CSASGQRYEQYF.

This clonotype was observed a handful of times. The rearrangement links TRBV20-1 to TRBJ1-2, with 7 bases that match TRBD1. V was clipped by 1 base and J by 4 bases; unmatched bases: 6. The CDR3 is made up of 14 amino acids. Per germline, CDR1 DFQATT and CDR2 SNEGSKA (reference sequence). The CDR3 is CSARVTGRVYGYTF. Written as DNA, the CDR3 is TGCAGTGCTAGAGTGACAGGGAGGGTCTATGGCTACACCTTC.

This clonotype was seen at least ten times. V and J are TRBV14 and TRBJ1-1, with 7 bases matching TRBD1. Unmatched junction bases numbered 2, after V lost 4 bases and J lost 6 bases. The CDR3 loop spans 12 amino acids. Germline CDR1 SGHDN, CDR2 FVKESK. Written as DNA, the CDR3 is TGTGCCAGCAGCCCTGGACAGGCTGAAGCTTTCTTT. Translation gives CASSPGQAEAFF.